These 28 T cell receptor beta chains share one sample of origin, sequenced in a study of identical twins. MiXCR was run by TCRdb on the 5' RACE reads, yielding one entry per CDR3 protein. The sample contains hundreds of thousands of distinct CDR3 sequences, 5.5% to 6.5% of which appear only once. Material for sequencing was naive T cells sorted from blood. These TCRs come from a man between 18 and 29 years old in good health.

This clonotype came up many times. This chain connects TRBV20-1 to TRBJ2-1, with 13 positions matching TRBD2. Germline V CDR1 and CDR2: DFQATT, SNEGSKA (reference sequence). The CDR3 sequence is 16 residues long. The J segment lost 6 bases and the V segment lost 2 bases, leaving 7 bases of the junction unmatched. CDR3 bases: TGCAGTGCTAGACAAATGGGACTAGCGGGGACCAATGAGCAGTTCTTC. Translation: CSARQMGLAGTNEQFF.

V and J are TRBV15 and TRBJ2-1, with 9 bases matching TRBD2. The CDR3 is made up of 16 amino acids. The V gene end was trimmed by 9 bases and the J gene end by 4 bases; junction bases not matched to a gene: 13. Per germline, CDR1 LNHNV and CDR2 YYDKDF (reference sequence). CDR3 DNA sequence: TGTGCCACTCACAAATTACTAGCGGGCCGTTACAATGAGCAGTTCTTC. Translation gives CATHKLLAGRYNEQFF.

In this sample, this clonotype turned up many times. V and J are TRBV12-3 or TRBV12-4 and TRBJ2-5; D unresolved. The CDR3 has 11 amino acids. V was trimmed by 3 bases and J by 4 bases, leaving 3 bases between them. The CDR3 DNA follows: TGTGCCAGCAGTTTTGGAGAGACCCAGTACTTC. It encodes CASSFGETQYF.

This clonotype was found a few times. The V and J genes are TRBV9 and TRBJ2-7, with TRBD1 matching 7 bases. CDR1 is SGDLS and CDR2 is YYNGEE in the germline V gene. There are 15 residues in the CDR3. The V segment lost 3 bases and the J segment 0 bases; nucleotides outside the gene matches: 6. Here the CDR3 reads CASSAGQVFSYEQYF. The CDR3 nucleotides read TGTGCCAGCAGCGCTGGACAGGTATTCTCCTACGAGCAGTACTTC.

This clonotype has a count of ten or more. CDR3 residues: CSAQTGLSHDSPLHF. The CDR3 DNA is TGCAGTGCTCAGACAGGGCTATCTCATGATTCACCCCTCCACTTT. V is TRBV20-1 and J is TRBJ1-6; TRBD1 aligns across 7 bases. Germline values: CDR1 DFQATT, CDR2 SNEGSKA (reference sequence). V was pared by 5 bases and J by 8 bases, with 12 bases of the junction left unmatched. The CDR3 contains 15 residues.

This clonotype was found a few times. The chain recombines TRBV5-1 with TRBJ1-1; possible D gene TRBD1, 6 bases. V was cut by 7 bases and J by 2 bases, with 12 bases left in between. Germline CDR1 is SGHRS and CDR2 is YFSETQ. This CDR3 comprises 13 residues. The CDR3, as DNA: TGCGCCAGCGGATACAGGGTTAACACTGAAGCTTTCTTT. Translated, it gives CASGYRVNTEAFF.

The chain joins TRBV5-6 to TRBJ2-7; D possibly corresponds to TRBD1 (5 bases). Germline-derived CDR1 and CDR2 are SGHDT and YYEEEE. This CDR3 has 17 amino acids. Trimming left V 0 bases short and J 0 bases short, with 16 bases between. In DNA, the CDR3 is TGTGCCAGCAGCTTGGGGAATAACAGACAGAGCTCCTACGAGCAGTACTTC. Amino acids: CASSLGNNRQSSYEQYF.

This clonotype was seen repeatedly, ten times or more. The chain employs TRBV5-1 and TRBJ2-1; D might be TRBD2 (6 bases). This CDR3 is built from 14 residues. V shed 3 bases and J shed 15 bases, with 22 bases lying between them. CDR1 is SGHRS, CDR2 YFSETQ, per germline. CDR3 coding DNA: TGCGCCAGCAGCTCCGCCCTGAGCGGGCATGATCGGTTCTTC. Its protein product is CASSSALSGHDRFF.

This clonotype came up many times. V is TRBV24-1 and J is TRBJ2-4, with 7 bases lining up with TRBD1. The J segment lost 4 bases and the V segment lost 3 bases, leaving 5 bases of the junction unmatched. The CDR3 sequence is 15 residues long. Germline-derived CDR1 and CDR2 are KGHDR and SFDVKD. The CDR3 is CATSDPGTEKNIQYF. As DNA, the CDR3 is TGTGCCACCAGTGATCCCGGGACAGAGAAAAACATTCAGTACTTC.

This clonotype was recorded many times. This chain links TRBV29-1 with TRBJ2-5; D is unresolved. The CDR3 runs to 10 residues. V was trimmed by 7 bases and J by 5 bases, leaving 8 bases between them. Germline V CDR1 and CDR2: SQVTM, ANQGSEA. CDR3 in amino acids: CSAASETQYF. For the CDR3, the DNA is TGCAGCGCGGCTTCTGAGACCCAGTACTTC.

There are many counts of this clonotype. The CDR3 DNA follows: TGCGCCAGCAGCTCCGCTACCGGACAGGGGCGCTACGAGCAGTACTTC. Protein: CASSSATGQGRYEQYF. The genes are TRBV5-1 and TRBJ2-7; 9 bases agree with TRBD1. The junction had 10 bases not matched to a gene; V was cut back by 3 bases and J by 3 bases. This CDR3 region has 16 residues. Looked up from germline, CDR1 is SGHRS and CDR2 is YFSETQ.

The chain uses TRBV2 and TRBJ2-2, with unresolved D. This CDR3 has 12 residues. V was trimmed by 2 bases and J by 7 bases, leaving 5 bases between them. Germline V gives CDR1 SNHLY, CDR2 FYNNEI. Here the CDR3 reads CASSETVGELFF. The DNA of the CDR3 is TGTGCCAGCAGTGAAACGGTCGGGGAGCTGTTTTTT. Full variable domain (rest looked up from reference TRBV2 and TRBJ2-2): EPEVTQTPSHQVTQMGQEVILRCVPISNHLYFYWYRQILGQKVEFLVSFYNNEISEKSEIFDDQFSVERPDGSNFTLKIRSTKLEDSAMYFCASSETVGELFFGEGSRLTVL.

V is TRBV4-2 and J is TRBJ2-3; 7 bases match TRBD2. The germline gives CDR1 LGHNA, CDR2 YNFKEQ. The CDR3 covers 17 residues. V shed 4 bases and J 3 bases; nucleotides not matched to a gene: 13. CDR3 in DNA: TGTGCCAGCAGCCCTGAGCCTAGCGGCGACTTTACAGATACGCAGTATTTT. This codes for CASSPEPSGDFTDTQYF.

In its sample, this clonotype was seen many times. V is TRBV5-4 and J is TRBJ1-1; TRBD1 might be the D (5 bases). V was clipped by 5 bases and J by 8 bases, with 13 bases between them. This CDR3 region has 12 residues. The germline V gene has CDR1 SGHNT and CDR2 YYREEE (reference sequence). The CDR3 region has the DNA TGTGCCAGCAGAGTTGGGGGGGGGGAAGCTTTCTTT. This codes for CASRVGGGEAFF.

This clonotype was counted ten times or more. The J gene is TRBJ2-3, the V gene TRBV7-8, with 12 bases matching TRBD2. The CDR3 consists of 16 residues. J was trimmed by 5 bases and V by 6 bases; bases with no gene match: 9. Germline CDR1 SGHVS, CDR2 FQNEAQ. The CDR3 is CASSQTTSGRRDTQYF. The CDR3 nucleotides are TGTGCCAGCAGTCAGACGACTAGCGGGAGAAGAGATACGCAGTATTTT.

The sample holds a few counts of this clonotype. This chain links TRBV7-8 with TRBJ1-6; D gene unclear. V was shortened by 2 bases and J by 6 bases, with 14 bases between the two germline ends. Germline CDR1 SGHVS, CDR2 FQNEAQ. The CDR3 is 16 residues long. The CDR3 coding sequence is TGTGCCAGCAGCTTAACACCCAGCTCCCTTAATTCACCCCTCCACTTT. The encoded protein is CASSLTPSSLNSPLHF.

This clonotype has only a few counts. The chain has TRBV20-1 and TRBJ2-1, with TRBD2 identical over 7 bases. With V trimmed by 3 bases and J by 0 bases, 5 bases remained unmatched. This CDR3 is built from 15 residues. The germline gives CDR1 DFQATT, CDR2 SNEGSKA (reference sequence). The CDR3 region is CSASAGVGSYNEQFF. DNA of the CDR3: TGCAGTGCTAGTGCGGGGGTCGGCTCCTACAATGAGCAGTTCTTC.

This clonotype was observed a handful of times. The chain links TRBV28 to TRBJ2-1; possible D gene TRBD1, 6 bases. The CDR3 consists of 16 residues. In germline, CDR1 is MDHEN, CDR2 SYDVKM. V lost 2 bases to trimming and J lost 6 bases, with 17 bases between them. The CDR3 DNA reads as TGTGCCAGCAGTTTAAGGGCAGGGGCAGGTGGCAATGAGCAGTTCTTC. The encoded protein is CASSLRAGAGGNEQFF.

The table lists this clonotype with many counts. V usage is TRBV6-4 and J usage is TRBJ2-2; perhaps TRBD1 as D (5 bases). The CDR3 length is 15 residues. In germline, CDR1 is MRHNA, CDR2 SNTAGT. V was clipped by 5 bases and J by 3 bases, with 13 bases between them. CDR3 nucleotides: TGTGCCAGCAGTATAGACAGTGCGCACACCGGGGAGCTGTTTTTT. This gives the protein CASSIDSAHTGELFF.

This clonotype was found a few times. The V and J genes are TRBV7-6 and TRBJ2-7; either TRBD1 or TRBD2 may fit D (5 bases each). CDR3 length equals 15 residues. V shed 5 bases and J shed 4 bases, with 18 bases lying between them. Germline V gene lookup returns CDR1 SGHVS and CDR2 FNYEAQ. DNA for the CDR3: TGTGCCAGCAGCCTCCGGGACGGATTGGAATACGAGCAGTACGTC. This gives the protein CASSLRDGLEYEQYV.

There are many counts of this clonotype. This chain connects TRBV12-3 or TRBV12-4 to TRBJ2-2, with D unresolved. The V end was cut by 8 bases, the J end by 1 base, with 11 bases between. The CDR3 has 14 amino acids. This chain's CDR3 is CASLHTVNTGELFF. The CDR3 DNA reads as TGTGCCAGCCTGCACACGGTGAACACCGGGGAGCTGTTTTTT.

This clonotype was recorded at least ten times. The V gene is TRBV29-1, the J gene TRBJ2-3; the match to TRBD2 covers 9 bases. Germline V gene sequence: CDR1 SQVTM, CDR2 ANQGSEA. V lost 3 bases and J lost 6; bases outside the gene matches: 13. This CDR3 has 16 amino acids. This CDR3 is CSVDGGLAVPPDTQYF. CDR3 sequence (DNA): TGCAGCGTTGATGGGGGACTAGCTGTTCCTCCCGATACGCAGTATTTT.

This clonotype was detected ten times or more. The V gene is TRBV4-2, the J gene TRBJ2-1; 9 positions match TRBD1. CDR1 LGHNA and CDR2 YNFKEQ come from the germline V gene. Germline trimming cut 4 bases from V and 8 bases from J; bases unmatched to any gene: 6. The CDR3 contains 14 residues. DNA for the CDR3: TGTGCCAGCAGCCGGGGACAGGGAAACGATGAGCAGTTCTTC. Amino acids: CASSRGQGNDEQFF.

In this sample, this clonotype turned up a few times. The genes are TRBV2 and TRBJ2-6; a weak D match, TRBD1 (6 bases). With 10 bases removed from V and 0 bases from J, the gap between germline ends came to 13 bases. Per germline, CDR1 SNHLY and CDR2 FYNNEI. The CDR3 covers 15 residues. CDR3 residues: CAKFGRGSGANVLTF. The DNA for the CDR3 is TGTGCCAAATTCGGCAGGGGCTCTGGGGCCAACGTCCTGACTTTC.

This clonotype occurred a few times. The chain recombines TRBV5-1 with TRBJ2-1, with 9 bases matching TRBD2. This CDR3 contains 18 residues. The V gene end was trimmed by 7 bases and the J gene end by 9 bases; junction bases not matched to a gene: 23. Looked up from germline, CDR1 is SGHRS and CDR2 is YFSETQ. The CDR3 nucleotides read TGCGCCAGCCATTTAGTACGGGCTAGCGGGAAATCTTTCACTGAGCAGTTCTTC. As protein: CASHLVRASGKSFTEQFF. The variable domain in full, completed from reference TRBV5-1 and TRBJ2-1, reads KAGVTQTPRYLIKTRGQQVTLSCSPISGHRSVSWYQQTPGQGLQFLFEYFSETQRNKGNFPGRFSGRQFSNSRSEMNVSTLELGDSALYLCASHLVRASGKSFTEQFFGPGTRLTVL.

V gene TRBV6-6 combines with J gene TRBJ1-5; no definite D call. The V end was cut by 6 bases, the J end by 2 bases, with 8 bases between. Germline-derived CDR1 and CDR2 are MNHNY and SVGAGI (reference sequence). The CDR3 runs 13 residues. The CDR3 reads CASRSDGNQPQHF. The CDR3 coding sequence is TGTGCCAGCAGATCGGACGGCAATCAGCCCCAGCATTTT.

V usage is TRBV5-1 and J usage is TRBJ2-1; 7 bases are a match to TRBD2. With V trimmed by 5 bases and J by 10 bases, 9 bases remained unmatched. Germline V lookup: CDR1 SGHRS, CDR2 YFSETQ. The CDR3 has 13 amino acids. Here the CDR3 reads CASSPAGYAEQFF. DNA of the CDR3: TGCGCCAGCAGTCCAGCGGGATACGCCGAGCAGTTCTTC.

In this sample, this clonotype turned up many times. V is TRBV29-1 and J is TRBJ1-1; TRBD1 aligns across 11 bases. The junction had 8 bases not matched to a gene; V was cut back by 7 bases and J by 7 bases. This CDR3 region has 13 residues. Germline V gives CDR1 SQVTM, CDR2 ANQGSEA. CDR3 bases: TGCAGCGGGGGACAGGGGGAAGGGGGTGAAGCTTTCTTT. This translates into CSGGQGEGGEAFF.